The 10 T cell receptor beta chains below were found in one sample sequenced in a study of T cells in women clearing cervical HPV infection (dated by TCRdb to the late 2010s). The method was the immunoSEQ multiplex PCR assay. The immuneACCESS repertoire file appears here via TCRdb, limited to in-frame rearrangements. These files lack a portion of the clones; in checked studies, under half of the deficit traces to unresolved V genes, and the cause of the others is not known. The sample table records around 39,000 clones. Roughly 5.8% of the sample belongs to the ten largest clones. Sequences were obtained from blood buffy coat. The receptors shown here come from a woman aged 18 to 75 with a cervical HPV16 infection that either progressed to CIN3+ or cleared (not recorded which).

Concerning this clone itself: Read data end 3 residues before the CDR3 end; the end is taken from the germline J gene. The V gene is TRBV30, the J gene TRBJ1-1; D not resolved. The CDR3 consists of 14 residues. The V gene's germline CDR1 is GTSNPN and CDR2 SVGIG (reference sequence). The V end lost 1 base, the J end lost 3 bases, and 12 bases lay between the germline ends. CDR3 loop: CAWSAPQPYTEAFF. The sequenced CDR3 bases are TGTGCCTGGAGTGCCCCACAGCCCTACACTGAA.

As concerns this clone: The CDR3 is cut off 3 residues early in the read; its end comes from the germline J gene. V is TRBV10-2 and J is TRBJ2-5; 10 bases match TRBD1. The CDR3 runs to 16 residues. The trim removed 4 bases at V and 4 bases at J, leaving 9 bases unmatched. Per the germline V gene, CDR1 is WSHSY and CDR2 is SAAADI. The CDR3: CASSGTGGNQGETQYF. The covered CDR3 bases are TGCGCCAGCAGTGGGACAGGGGGGAACCAAGGAGAGACC.

A note on this clone: The read is 3 residues too short to cover the CDR3 end, so that end is filled in from the germline J gene. The chain has TRBV7-2 and TRBJ2-7; 7 nucleotides align to TRBD1. The V segment lost 0 bases and the J segment 4 bases; nucleotides outside the gene matches: 3. The V gene's germline CDR1 is SGHTA and CDR2 FQGNSA. CDR3 length: 14 residues. The CDR3 DNA, read in part, is TGTGCCAGCAGCTTAGCAGGGGGCAGGTACGAG. Translated, it gives CASSLAGGRYE. In full, the CDR3 is CASSLAGGRYEQYF. Full variable domain (remainder filled in from reference TRBV7-2 and TRBJ2-7): GAGVSQSPSNKVTEKGKDVELRCDPISGHTALYWYRQSLGQGLEFLIYFQGNSAPDKSGLPSDRFSAERTGGSVSTLTIQRTQQEDSAVYLCASSLAGGRYEQYFGPGTRLTVT.

Concerning this clone: The DNA ends 3 residues before the CDR3 does, and the rest of the CDR3 is filled in from the germline J gene. This sequence joins TRBV6-2 or TRBV6-3 and TRBJ2-7; 8 bases agree with TRBD2. Germline lookup yields CDR1 MNHEY and CDR2 SVGEGT. The length of the CDR3 is 13 residues. Germline trimming cut 8 bases from V and 2 bases from J; bases unmatched to any gene: 5. CDR3 DNA, as far as it was read: TGTGCCAGCTCGCGGGAGGCTGCCTACGAG. Encoded protein: CASSREAAYE. In full, the CDR3 is CASSREAAYEQYF.

Remarks on this clone: The read gets to within 3 residues of the CDR3 end, and the germline J gene fills in the rest. The V and J genes are TRBV5-5 and TRBJ2-6; TRBD1 is a possible D gene (5 bases). The CDR3 has 15 residues. Trimming removed 2 bases at V and 2 bases at J, with 8 bases between. CDR1 and CDR2 (germline): SGHKS, YYEKEE (reference sequence). The sequenced CDR3 bases are TGTGCCAGCAGCTTCAGGGAACCTGGGGCCAACGTC. It yields the protein CASSFREPGANV. The complete CDR3 protein is CASSFREPGANVLTF.

As to this clone: Coverage ceases 3 residues before the CDR3 finishes, and the germline J gene fills in the end. The rearrangement links TRBV5-1 to TRBJ2-5; D may be TRBD2 (5 bases). The germline gives CDR1 SGHRS, CDR2 YFSETQ. The germline V and J ends were trimmed by 0 bases and 3 bases, with 9 bases remaining between them. There are 14 residues in the CDR3. CDR3 region: CASSLVPAEETQYF. The covered CDR3 bases are TGCGCCAGCAGCTTGGTTCCAGCGGAAGAGACC.

Concerning this clone itself: The read halts 3 residues ahead of the CDR3 end, with the missing end drawn from the germline J gene. This chain joins TRBV19 and TRBJ1-4; TRBD1 agrees at 7 bases. The CDR3 sequence is 19 residues long. The germline V gene has CDR1 LNHDA and CDR2 SQIVND (reference sequence). With 6 bases clipped from V and 4 bases from J, the junction kept 20 bases outside the gene matches. The CDR3 loop is CASSAGRGKAGQFNEKLFF. CDR3 bases read: TGTGCCAGTAGCGCGGGCCGCGGCAAAGCGGGACAGTTTAATGAAAAA.

The chain's CDR3 is CSAVGQGAVRTEAFF. The sequenced part of the CDR3 DNA is TGCAGTGCGGTGGGACAGGGGGCCGTTAGGACTGAA. The chain combines TRBV20-1 with TRBJ1-1; 12 bases map to TRBD1. From the germline J gene comes the end of the CDR3, since the read stops 3 residues before it. The germline gives CDR1 DFQATT, CDR2 SNEGSKA (reference sequence). CDR3 length: 15 amino acids. J lost 5 bases, V lost 6 bases, and 10 bases had no gene match.

Of note for this clone: The read finishes 3 residues shy of the CDR3 end, and the germline J gene is used to complete it. This sequence joins TRBV2 and TRBJ2-2; 7 nucleotides agree with TRBD2. This CDR3 is 15 amino acids long. Germline V gene data show CDR1 as SNHLY and CDR2 as FYNNEI. V lost 3 bases, J lost 3 bases, and 4 bases stayed unmatched. The CDR3 DNA, read in part, is TGTGCCAGCAGTGAGCGGGAGCGAGACACCGGGGAG. It encodes CASSERERDTGE. The whole CDR3 is CASSERERDTGELFF.

Remarks on this clone: Coverage ceases 3 residues before the CDR3 finishes, and the germline J gene fills in the end. The chain carries TRBV19 and TRBJ1-4; the D gene is possibly TRBD1 (5 bases). The CDR3 consists of 14 residues. In germline, CDR1 is LNHDA, CDR2 SQIVND (reference sequence). This CDR3 reads CASTLFSGANVLFF. The part of the CDR3 DNA that was read is TGTGCCAGTACCCTGTTCTCTGGGGCCAACGTA.